The 21 T cell receptor beta chains presented below share a single source sample, sequenced in a study of blood T cell repertoires in COVID-19. The method was immunoSEQ multiplex PCR; TCRdb's version includes in-frame clones alone and lacks a portion of them. The repertoire includes around 500,000 clones, 80% to 90% of them detected once, and 3.2% sits in the top ten. The sample consisted of peripheral blood. The origin of the receptors is a human donor in a cohort sampled during active COVID-19.

V usage is TRBV28 and J usage is TRBJ2-1; 7 nucleotides line up with TRBD2. Germline V gene sequence: CDR1 MDHEN, CDR2 SYDVKM. The CDR3 extends over 15 amino acids. The V segment lost 10 bases and the J segment 0 bases; nucleotides outside the gene matches: 9. CDR3 residues: CATVGRASSYNEQFF. In DNA, the CDR3 is TGTGCCACCGTGGGGAGGGCGAGCTCCTACAATGAGCAGTTCTTC.

This clone was observed once. The chain employs TRBV11-1 and TRBJ2-3, with a weak D call TRBD2 (5 bases). V was cut by 2 bases and J by 3 bases, with 9 bases left in between. Germline CDR1 is SGHAT and CDR2 is FQDESV (reference sequence). The CDR3 is 14 residues long. The CDR3: CASSLLRGTDTQYF. The CDR3 coding sequence is TGTGCCAGCAGCTTACTCCGAGGGACAGATACGCAGTATTTT.

This chain links TRBV9 with TRBJ1-1, with 11 nucleotides matching TRBD1. Per the germline V gene, CDR1 is SGDLS and CDR2 is YYNGEE. The ends lost 0 bases at V and 7 bases at J; junction bases unmatched: 8. The CDR3 consists of 16 residues. For the CDR3, the DNA is TGTGCCAGCAGCGTAGGATTTGGGACAGGGGGTGGTGAAGCTTTCTTT. Translated: CASSVGFGTGGGEAFF. The full variable domain, with the rest looked up from reference TRBV9 and TRBJ1-1, is DSGVTQTPKHLITATGQRVTLRCSPRSGDLSVYWYQQSLDQGLQFLIQYYNGEERAKGNILERFSAQQFPDLHSELNLSSLELGDSALYFCASSVGFGTGGGEAFFGQGTRLTVV.

The V and J genes are TRBV9 and TRBJ2-2; TRBD1 agrees at 9 bases. Germline-derived CDR1 and CDR2 are SGDLS and YYNGEE. Trimming removed 4 bases from V and 1 base from J; junction bases left unmatched: 5. This CDR3 contains 16 residues. The CDR3 loop is CASSTRDRVNTGELFF. The CDR3 DNA sequence: TGTGCCAGCAGCACGCGGGACAGGGTGAACACCGGGGAGCTGTTTTTT.

CDR3 DNA sequence: TGCGCCAGCAGCTTGTCACAGGGGATCGCAGATACGCAGTATTTT. This encodes CASSLSQGIADTQYF. The V call is TRBV5-1, the J call TRBJ2-3; 7 bases fit TRBD1. Germline CDR1 is SGHRS and CDR2 is YFSETQ. This CDR3 is 15 amino acids long. After removal of 1 base from V and 4 bases from J, the junction contained 6 bases not matched to a gene.

This chain joins TRBV24-1 and TRBJ2-5, with a weak D call TRBD2 (6 bases). The CDR3 totals 18 residues. Trimming took off 2 bases at V and 4 bases at J, with 22 bases between the two ends. Germline V lookup: CDR1 KGHDR, CDR2 SFDVKD. CDR3 in DNA: TGTGCCACCAGTGATTCCCGAGAGGAGGAGGGAGGCCCAGAGACCCAGTACTTC. As protein: CATSDSREEEGGPETQYF.

This chain links TRBV6-2 or TRBV6-3 with TRBJ2-7; TRBD1 matches at 8 bases. V dropped 5 bases and J dropped 7; count of bases not matched to a gene: 13. Germline V gene data show CDR1 as MNHEY and CDR2 as SVGEGT. The CDR3 loop spans 15 amino acids. CDR3 region: CASSTSGGSLWEQYF. As DNA, the CDR3 is TGTGCCAGCAGTACCTCAGGGGGCTCTCTCTGGGAGCAGTACTTC.

The chain couples TRBV6-1 to TRBJ1-5; weak D call: TRBD1 (5 bases). CDR1 is MNHNS and CDR2 is SASEGT in the germline V gene. The CDR3 runs 14 residues. V was cut by 6 bases and J by 2 bases, with 11 bases left in between. The CDR3 DNA reads TGTGCCAGCAGCCCGGGGGGGGGCAATCAGCCCCAGCATTTT. Translation gives CASSPGGGNQPQHF.

The chain uses TRBV2 and TRBJ2-3; D possibly corresponds to TRBD2 (6 bases). CDR1 SNHLY and CDR2 FYNNEI come from the germline V gene. This CDR3 spans 13 amino acids. Trimming cost V 3 bases and J 5 bases, with 9 bases left between them. The CDR3 DNA follows: TGTGCCAGCAGTGACGTCGGGGGAGATACGCAGTATTTT. This codes for CASSDVGGDTQYF.

As DNA, the CDR3 is TGTGCCACCAGTGATTTGACTAGTTATAACAATGAGCAGTTCTTC. Its translation: CATSDLTSYNNEQFF. This rearrangement joins TRBV24-1 to TRBJ2-1, with D possibly matching TRBD2 (5 bases). Trimming pared 0 bases from V and 5 bases from J, leaving 10 bases between. The CDR3 consists of 15 residues. Germline values: CDR1 KGHDR, CDR2 SFDVKD.

This chain uses TRBV5-4 with TRBJ2-7; TRBD2 matches at 8 bases. This CDR3 contains 15 residues. V gave up 4 bases and J gave up 0 bases; unmatched junction bases: 6. Germline loops: CDR1 SGHNT, CDR2 YYREEE (reference sequence). CDR3 in amino acids: CASSPLAGPSYEQYF. The CDR3 DNA sequence: TGTGCCAGCAGCCCTTTAGCGGGACCCTCCTACGAGCAGTACTTC.

This clone was seen more than once but under ten times. This chain connects TRBV27 to TRBJ1-5, with 10 bases aligning to TRBD1. J lost 3 bases, V lost 5 bases, and 10 bases had no gene match. The CDR3 is made up of 17 amino acids. Germline lookup yields CDR1 MNHEY and CDR2 SMNVEV (reference sequence). CDR3 amino acids: CASSIKVGQGNNQPQHF. The CDR3 DNA follows: TGTGCCAGCAGTATAAAAGTGGGACAGGGGAACAATCAGCCCCAGCATTTT.

The chain carries TRBV19 and TRBJ1-2; TRBD1 matches 7 bases. This CDR3 is built from 13 residues. Germline lookup yields CDR1 LNHDA and CDR2 SQIVND (reference sequence). The V segment lost 6 bases and the J segment 5 bases; nucleotides outside the gene matches: 6. CDR3 nucleotides: TGTGCCAGTAGCCCGGGACAGCGGTATGGCTACACCTTC. Encoded protein: CASSPGQRYGYTF.

V is TRBV2 and J is TRBJ2-7, with TRBD1 matching 8 bases. From germline, CDR1 is SNHLY and CDR2 FYNNEI. This CDR3 has 14 amino acids. V shed 6 bases and J 2 bases; nucleotides not matched to a gene: 6. The CDR3 here is CASRNGQGPYEQYF. The CDR3, as DNA: TGTGCCAGCAGGAATGGACAGGGACCCTACGAGCAGTACTTC.

V is TRBV4-1 and J is TRBJ2-7; TRBD2 matches at 14 bases. This CDR3 region has 15 residues. V shed 4 bases and J 6 bases; nucleotides not matched to a gene: 5. Germline V gene data show CDR1 as MGHRA and CDR2 as YSYEKL. DNA for the CDR3: TGCGCCAGCAGCCCGGGGACTAGCGGGAGACTCGAGCAGTACTTC. Protein: CASSPGTSGRLEQYF.

As regards this clone: Different DNA sequences within this sample yield the same CDR3. In nucleotides, the CDR3 is TGTGCCAGCTCACCACCGGGCCAGAACTATGGCTACACCTTC. Its translation: CASSPPGQNYGYTF. This chain links TRBV18 with TRBJ1-2; D gene uncertain. V lost 0 bases and J 2 bases, leaving 7 bases between the germline ends. Germline CDR1 KGHSH, CDR2 LQKENI. This CDR3 is 14 amino acids long.

The table lists this clone with a count of one. CDR3 region: CASSTNTGELFF. DNA of the CDR3: TGTGCCAGTAGTACTAACACCGGGGAGCTGTTTTTT. The chain combines TRBV19 with TRBJ2-2, with no clear D. Trimming took off 4 bases at V and 2 bases at J, with 2 bases between the two ends. This CDR3 has 12 residues. Germline CDR1 reads LNHDA; CDR2 reads SQIVND (reference sequence).

V gene TRBV9 combines with J gene TRBJ2-5; D ambiguous. Germline V CDR1 and CDR2: SGDLS, YYNGEE. V was clipped by 0 bases and J by 5 bases, with 11 bases between them. The length of the CDR3 is 14 residues. CDR3 loop: CASSVVAVGETQYF. Written as DNA, the CDR3 is TGTGCCAGCAGCGTAGTAGCCGTCGGCGAGACCCAGTACTTC.

CDR3 nucleotides: TGCGCCAGCAGCTTGGAGCAGGGGTGGGCCGAGCAGTACTTC. It translates to CASSLEQGWAEQYF. This sequence joins TRBV5-1 and TRBJ2-7, with TRBD1 as a possible D gene (6 bases). The V and J ends lost 0 bases and 6 bases respectively, with 13 bases between them. CDR1 and CDR2 (germline): SGHRS, YFSETQ. The CDR3 has 14 residues.

This clone has just a few counts. J is TRBJ2-2 and V is TRBV7-3; the match to TRBD2 covers 14 bases. V lost 3 bases, J lost 7 bases, and 10 bases stayed unmatched. CDR1 is SGHTA, CDR2 FQGTGA, per germline. The CDR3 loop spans 18 amino acids. The CDR3 loop is CASSLRRLAGGTHGELFF. The DNA of the CDR3 is TGTGCCAGCAGCTTGAGACGACTAGCGGGAGGGACACACGGGGAGCTGTTTTTT.

V and J are TRBV30 and TRBJ1-2, with D perhaps TRBD1 (6 bases). Germline V gene data show CDR1 as GTSNPN and CDR2 as SVGIG (reference sequence). The germline V and J ends were trimmed by 0 bases and 6 bases, with 17 bases remaining between them. This CDR3 is built from 15 residues. Here the CDR3 reads CAWSVGNAGEHGYTF. In DNA, the CDR3 is TGTGCCTGGAGTGTGGGGAATGCAGGGGAACATGGCTACACCTTC.